This T cell receptor (beta chain) was sequenced for a study of blood T cell repertoires in COVID-19. Study as a whole: Italy, Spain and the United States were the sources of the convalescent and acute COVID-19 samples.

Losses at the gene ends were 6 bases for V and 2 bases for J; bases not matched to a gene: 16. The CDR3 is made up of 18 amino acids. Germline CDR1 is MDHEN and CDR2 is SYDVKM. This clone was recorded only once. Symptom resolution, clearance, or two negative PCRs marked the recovered donors of Cohort 3. Authors' analysis steps: Amplification of reference gene primers provided the estimated nucleated cell counts. Libraries were prepared by immunoSEQ multiplex PCR; TCRdb keeps only in-frame clonotypes and omits some of them. V, J and clone size were drawn from that table, and D and trimming were deduced from the DNA. This sample carries roughly 500,000 clones, approximately 91% of them seen once, and the ten largest clones take 8% to 9.5%.

The sequenced sample was PBMCs or T cells enriched from blood (not recorded which). The TCR comes from an older woman who had recovered from COVID-19. This chain connects TRBV28 to TRBJ1-2; 9 bases align to TRBD1. CDR3 in DNA: TGTGCCAGCAGCTCTCAACGAGCCCTCGGACAGGGGAACTATGGCTACACCTTC. Its protein product is CASSSQRALGQGNYGYTF.